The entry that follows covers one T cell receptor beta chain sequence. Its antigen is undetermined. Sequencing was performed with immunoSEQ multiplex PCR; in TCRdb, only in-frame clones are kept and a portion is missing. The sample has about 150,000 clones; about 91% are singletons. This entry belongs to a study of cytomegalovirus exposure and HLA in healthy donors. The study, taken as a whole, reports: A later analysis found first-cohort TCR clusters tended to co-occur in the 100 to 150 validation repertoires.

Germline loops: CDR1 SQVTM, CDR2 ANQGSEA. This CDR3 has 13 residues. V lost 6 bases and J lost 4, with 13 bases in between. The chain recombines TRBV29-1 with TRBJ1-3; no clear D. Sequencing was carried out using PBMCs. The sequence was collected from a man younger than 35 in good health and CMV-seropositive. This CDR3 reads CSVRAEGGNTIYF. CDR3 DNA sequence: TGCAGCGTGAGGGCCGAGGGAGGAAACACCATATATTTT.